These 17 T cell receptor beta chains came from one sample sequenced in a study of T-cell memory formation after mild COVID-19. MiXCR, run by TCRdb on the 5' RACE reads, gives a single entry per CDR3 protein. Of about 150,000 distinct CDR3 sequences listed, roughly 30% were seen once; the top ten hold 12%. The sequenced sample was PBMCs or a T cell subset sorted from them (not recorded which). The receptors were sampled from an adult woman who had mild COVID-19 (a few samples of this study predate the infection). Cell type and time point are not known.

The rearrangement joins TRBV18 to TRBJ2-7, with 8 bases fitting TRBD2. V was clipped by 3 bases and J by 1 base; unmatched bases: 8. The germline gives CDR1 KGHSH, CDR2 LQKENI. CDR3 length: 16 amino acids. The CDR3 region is CASSPYRTSRSYEQYF. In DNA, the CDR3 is TGTGCCAGCTCACCCTATAGGACTAGCCGGTCCTACGAGCAGTACTTC. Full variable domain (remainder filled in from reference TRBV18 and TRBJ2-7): NAGVMQNPRHLVRRRGQEARLRCSPMKGHSHVYWYRQLPEEGLKFMVYLQKENIIDESGMPKERFSAEFPKEGPSILRIQQVVRGDSAAYFCASSPYRTSRSYEQYFGPGTRLTVT.

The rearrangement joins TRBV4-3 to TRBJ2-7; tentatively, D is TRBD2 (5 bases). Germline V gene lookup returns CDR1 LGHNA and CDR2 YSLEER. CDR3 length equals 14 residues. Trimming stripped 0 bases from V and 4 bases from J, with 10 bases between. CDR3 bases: TGCGCCAGCAGCCAAGACACTGGCGGGTACGAGCAGTACTTC. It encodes CASSQDTGGYEQYF.

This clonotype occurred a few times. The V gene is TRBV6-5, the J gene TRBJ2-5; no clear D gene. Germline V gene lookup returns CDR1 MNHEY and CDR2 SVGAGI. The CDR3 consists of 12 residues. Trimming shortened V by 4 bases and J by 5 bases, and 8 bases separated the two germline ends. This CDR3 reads CASSSLGETQYF. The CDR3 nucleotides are TGTGCCAGCAGTTCCCTAGGGGAGACCCAGTACTTC.

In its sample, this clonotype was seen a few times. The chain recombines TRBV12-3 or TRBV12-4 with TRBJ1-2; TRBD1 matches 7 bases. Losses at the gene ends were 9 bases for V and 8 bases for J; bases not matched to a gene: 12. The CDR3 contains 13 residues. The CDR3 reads CASRLSGTEGYTF. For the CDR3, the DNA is TGTGCCAGTCGCCTCTCGGGGACAGAGGGCTACACCTTC.

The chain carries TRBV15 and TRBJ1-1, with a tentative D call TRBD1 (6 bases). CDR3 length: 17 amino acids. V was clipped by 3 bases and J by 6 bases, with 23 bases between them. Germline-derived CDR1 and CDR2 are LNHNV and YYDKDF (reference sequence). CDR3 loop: CATSSHLGGTLGPEAFF. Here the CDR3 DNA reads TGTGCCACCAGCAGCCACCTAGGGGGGACCCTGGGCCCTGAAGCTTTCTTT.

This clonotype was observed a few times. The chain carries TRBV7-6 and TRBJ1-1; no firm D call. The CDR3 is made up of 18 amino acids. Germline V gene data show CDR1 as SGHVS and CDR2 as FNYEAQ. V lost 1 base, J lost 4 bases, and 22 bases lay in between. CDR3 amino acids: CASSLEFVGAPVGTEAFF. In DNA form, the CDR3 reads TGTGCCAGCAGCTTAGAGTTTGTTGGCGCCCCCGTCGGCACTGAAGCTTTCTTT.

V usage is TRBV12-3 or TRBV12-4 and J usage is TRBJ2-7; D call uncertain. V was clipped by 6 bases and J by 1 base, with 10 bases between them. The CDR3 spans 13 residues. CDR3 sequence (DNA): TGTGCCAGCAGCCAGTCTGAATCCTACGAGCAGTACTTC. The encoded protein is CASSQSESYEQYF.

This CDR3 reads CASSEMVQGGYGYTF. The CDR3 DNA reads TGTGCCAGCAGTGAAATGGTGCAGGGAGGCTATGGCTACACCTTC. The chain couples TRBV2 to TRBJ1-2; possible D gene TRBD1, 5 bases. The CDR3 loop spans 15 amino acids. Germline CDR1 SNHLY, CDR2 FYNNEI. V was pared by 2 bases and J by 4 bases, with 14 bases between.

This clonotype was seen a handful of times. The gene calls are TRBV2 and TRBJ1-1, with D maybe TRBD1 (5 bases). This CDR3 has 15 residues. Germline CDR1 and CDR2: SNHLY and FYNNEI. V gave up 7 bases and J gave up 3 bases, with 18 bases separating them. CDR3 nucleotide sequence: TGTGCCAGCAAAGAGGAAGGGGCCAGGTACACTGAAGCTTTCTTT. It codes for CASKEEGARYTEAFF.

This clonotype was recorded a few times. The CDR3 DNA reads as TGTGCCAGCAGTCCACATTGGGGCTATCATCAAGAGACCCAGTACTTC. Its protein is CASSPHWGYHQETQYF. This chain connects TRBV25-1 to TRBJ2-5; possibly TRBD1 for D (5 bases). The V end was cut by 5 bases, the J end by 2 bases, with 18 bases between. The CDR3 is made up of 16 amino acids. Germline V gene lookup returns CDR1 MGHDK and CDR2 SYGVNS.

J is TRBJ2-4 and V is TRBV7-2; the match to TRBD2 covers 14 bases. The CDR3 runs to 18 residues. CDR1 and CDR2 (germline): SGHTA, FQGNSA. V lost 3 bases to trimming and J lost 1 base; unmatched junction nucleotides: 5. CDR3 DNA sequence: TGTGCCAGCAGCTTGACTAGCGGGGGGGCCTTGGCCAAAAACATTCAGTACTTC. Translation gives CASSLTSGGALAKNIQYF.

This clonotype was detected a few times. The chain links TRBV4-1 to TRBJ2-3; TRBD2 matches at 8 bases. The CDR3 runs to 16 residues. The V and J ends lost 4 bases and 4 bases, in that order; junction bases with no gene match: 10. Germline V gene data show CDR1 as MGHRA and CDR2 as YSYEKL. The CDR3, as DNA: TGCGCCAGCAGCCTTAACGGGGGGGCCGTCGCAGATACGCAGTATTTT. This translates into CASSLNGGAVADTQYF.

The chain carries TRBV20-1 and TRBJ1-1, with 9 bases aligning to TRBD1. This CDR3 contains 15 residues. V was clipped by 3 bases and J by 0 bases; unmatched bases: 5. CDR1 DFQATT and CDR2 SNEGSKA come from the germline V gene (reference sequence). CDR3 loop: CSARGTGWLNTEAFF. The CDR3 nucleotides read TGCAGTGCTAGGGGGACAGGGTGGTTGAACACTGAAGCTTTCTTT.

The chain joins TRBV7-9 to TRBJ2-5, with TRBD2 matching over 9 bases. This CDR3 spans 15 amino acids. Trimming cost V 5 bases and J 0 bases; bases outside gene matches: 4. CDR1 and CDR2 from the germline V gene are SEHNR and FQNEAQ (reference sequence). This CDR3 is CASSRTSVNQETQYF. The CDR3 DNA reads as TGTGCCAGCAGCCGGACTAGCGTAAACCAAGAGACCCAGTACTTC.

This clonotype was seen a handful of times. The CDR3 reads CASSLEAGRANSPLHF. CDR3 in DNA: TGTGCCAGCAGCTTGGAGGCAGGTCGGGCCAATTCACCCCTCCACTTT. The genes are TRBV5-6 and TRBJ1-6; the D is unclear. Germline CDR1 SGHDT, CDR2 YYEEEE. The V end lost 0 bases, the J end lost 7 bases, and 14 bases lay between the germline ends. The CDR3 runs to 16 residues.

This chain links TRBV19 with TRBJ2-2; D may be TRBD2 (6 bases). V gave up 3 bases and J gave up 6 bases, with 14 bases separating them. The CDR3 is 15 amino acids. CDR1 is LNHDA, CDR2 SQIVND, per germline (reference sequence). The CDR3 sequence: CASSIGGIGAGELFF. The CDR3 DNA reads TGTGCCAGTAGTATCGGGGGAATTGGCGCCGGGGAGCTGTTTTTT.

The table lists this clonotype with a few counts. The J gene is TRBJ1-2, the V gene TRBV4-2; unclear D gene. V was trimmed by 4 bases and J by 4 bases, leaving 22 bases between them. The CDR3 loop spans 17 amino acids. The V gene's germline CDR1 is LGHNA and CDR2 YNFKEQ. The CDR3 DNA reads TGTGCCAGCAGCCTCAACAGTGAGATTCGTTCTTTCTATGGCTACACCTTC. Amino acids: CASSLNSEIRSFYGYTF.